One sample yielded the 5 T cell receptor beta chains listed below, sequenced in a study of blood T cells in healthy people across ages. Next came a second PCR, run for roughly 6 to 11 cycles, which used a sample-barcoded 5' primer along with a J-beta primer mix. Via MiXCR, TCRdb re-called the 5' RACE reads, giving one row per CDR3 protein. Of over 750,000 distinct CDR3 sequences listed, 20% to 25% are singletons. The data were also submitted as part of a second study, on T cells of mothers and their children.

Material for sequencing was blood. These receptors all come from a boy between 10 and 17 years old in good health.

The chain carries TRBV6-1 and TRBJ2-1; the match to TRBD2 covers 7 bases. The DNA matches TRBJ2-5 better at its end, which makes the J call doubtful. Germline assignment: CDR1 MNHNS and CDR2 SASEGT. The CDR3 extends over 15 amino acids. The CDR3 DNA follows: TGTGCCAGCAGTGAAGTTCCTAGCGGTAAAGAGACCCAGTACTTC. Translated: CASSEVPSGKETQYF.

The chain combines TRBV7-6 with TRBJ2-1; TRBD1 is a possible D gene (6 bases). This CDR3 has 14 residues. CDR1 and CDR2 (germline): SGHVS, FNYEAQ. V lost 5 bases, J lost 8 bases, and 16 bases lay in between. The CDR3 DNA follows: TGTGCCAGCAGCCCAGGGGACATGGGGTATGAGCAGTTCTTC. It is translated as CASSPGDMGYEQFF.

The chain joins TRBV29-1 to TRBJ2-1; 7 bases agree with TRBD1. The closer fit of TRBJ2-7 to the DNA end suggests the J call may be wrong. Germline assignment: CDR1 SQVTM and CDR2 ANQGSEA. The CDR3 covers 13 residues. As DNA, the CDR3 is TGCAGCGTAGAAACGACAGGGAACTACGAGCAGTACTTC. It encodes CSVETTGNYEQYF.

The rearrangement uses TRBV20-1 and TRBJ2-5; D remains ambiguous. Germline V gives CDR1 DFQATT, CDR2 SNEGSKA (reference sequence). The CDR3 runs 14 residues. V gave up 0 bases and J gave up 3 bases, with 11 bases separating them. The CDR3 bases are TGCAGTGCTAGAGATTTTACGCTCAAAGAGACCCAGTACTTC. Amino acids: CSARDFTLKETQYF.

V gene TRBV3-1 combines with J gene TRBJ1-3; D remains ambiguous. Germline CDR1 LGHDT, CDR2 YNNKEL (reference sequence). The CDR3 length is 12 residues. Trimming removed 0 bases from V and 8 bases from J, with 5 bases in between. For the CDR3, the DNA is TGTGCCAGCAGCCAAGAGGGAGACACCATATATTTT. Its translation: CASSQEGDTIYF.